This T cell receptor (beta chain) is from a study of tumor and adjacent non-tumor tissue in lung cancer. Whole-study findings and limits: In normal lung, the top 100 clones were significantly more dominant than in tumor. TCR diversity was significantly greater in tumor than normal lung tissue.

Three rounds of nested PCR, following a modified ARM-PCR protocol, produced the TCRbeta library. TCRdb itself ran the multiplex PCR reads through MiXCR, one entry per CDR3 protein. The table includes around 39,000 distinct CDR3 sequences, roughly 66% detected once. There are 11 residues in the CDR3. The V gene's germline CDR1 is SNHLY and CDR2 FYNNEI. On this clonotype itself: Its antigen is undetermined. A junction boundary mismatches the germline segment, possibly from a read error.

RNA was extracted from bulk tissue without any cell sorting. Distant lung tissue was collected more than 3 cm away from the tumor edge. Sequencing was carried out using distant non-tumor lung tissue. The J gene is TRBJ2-3, the V gene TRBV2, with D uncertain. The sequence came from a man aged 50-60 years with non-small cell lung cancer. CDR3 in DNA: TGTGTCAGCATGCTTCAGGATACGCAGTATTTT. It is translated as CVSMLQDTQYF.